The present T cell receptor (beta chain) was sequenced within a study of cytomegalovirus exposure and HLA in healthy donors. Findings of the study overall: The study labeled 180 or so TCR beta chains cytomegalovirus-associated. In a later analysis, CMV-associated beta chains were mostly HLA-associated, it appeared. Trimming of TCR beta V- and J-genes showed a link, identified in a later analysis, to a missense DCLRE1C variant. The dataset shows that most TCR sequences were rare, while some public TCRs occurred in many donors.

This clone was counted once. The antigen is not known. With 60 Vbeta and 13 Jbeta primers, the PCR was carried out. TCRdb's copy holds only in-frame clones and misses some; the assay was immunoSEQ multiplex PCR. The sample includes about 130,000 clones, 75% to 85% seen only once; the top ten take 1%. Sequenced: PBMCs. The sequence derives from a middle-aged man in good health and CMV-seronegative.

The CDR3 region is CASSAERRWTEAFF. The CDR3 DNA reads as TGTGCCAGCAGCGCTGAGCGGAGGTGGACTGAAGCTTTCTTT. The chain employs TRBV7-9 and TRBJ1-1; unclear D gene. CDR1 and CDR2 from the germline V gene are SEHNR and FQNEAQ (reference sequence). This CDR3 has 14 amino acids. V lost 5 bases and J 5 bases, leaving 15 bases between the germline ends.